This T cell receptor (beta chain) was obtained from a study of shared clonotypes between healthy human individuals. Study-level points and caveats: Among donors, clonotype sharing was expected to be affected by sequencing depth.

The data were produced by immunoSEQ multiplex PCR, yet TCRdb's version contains in-frame clones alone and is incomplete. Seen here are about a million clones, over 75% observed once, and the top ten hold around 1.4%. Concerning this clone: Its antigen is unknown.

Germline-derived CDR1 and CDR2 are LNHDA and SQIVND (reference sequence). Trimming shortened V by 6 bases and J by 1 base, and 12 bases separated the two germline ends. The CDR3 covers 14 residues. Sequencing used memory CD4+ T cells sorted from blood. The subset here: CD45RA-negative fraction. The gene calls are TRBV19 and TRBJ1-1; D is possibly TRBD1 (6 bases). The sequence derives from a man between 18 and 29 years old in good health. The CDR3: CASRLTGQNTEAFF. Written as DNA, the CDR3 is TGTGCCAGTAGGTTAACAGGGCAGAACACTGAAGCTTTCTTT.